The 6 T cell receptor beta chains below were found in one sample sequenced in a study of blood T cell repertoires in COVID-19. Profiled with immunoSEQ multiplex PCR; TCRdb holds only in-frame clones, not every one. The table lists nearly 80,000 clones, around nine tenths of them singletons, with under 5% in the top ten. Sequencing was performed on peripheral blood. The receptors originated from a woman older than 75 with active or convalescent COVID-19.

CDR3 bases: TGTGCCAGCGGTCGGGCGGGGTCCTACAATGAGCAGTTCTTC. Translated: CASGRAGSYNEQFF. This sequence joins TRBV25-1 and TRBJ2-1; tentative D call: TRBD2 (6 bases). The CDR3 is 14 amino acids. V was shortened by 8 bases and J by 1 base, with 12 bases between the two germline ends. Germline V gene sequence: CDR1 MGHDK, CDR2 SYGVNS.

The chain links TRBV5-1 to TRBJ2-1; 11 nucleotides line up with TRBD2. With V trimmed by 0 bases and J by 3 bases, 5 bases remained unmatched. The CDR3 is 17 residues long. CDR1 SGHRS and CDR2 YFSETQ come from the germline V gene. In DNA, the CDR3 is TGCGCCAGCAGCTTGGCTAGCGGGGGGACCTACTACAATGAGCAGTTCTTC. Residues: CASSLASGGTYYNEQFF. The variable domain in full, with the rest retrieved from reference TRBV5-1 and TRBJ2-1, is KAGVTQTPRYLIKTRGQQVTLSCSPISGHRSVSWYQQTPGQGLQFLFEYFSETQRNKGNFPGRFSGRQFSNSRSEMNVSTLELGDSALYLCASSLASGGTYYNEQFFGPGTRLTVL.

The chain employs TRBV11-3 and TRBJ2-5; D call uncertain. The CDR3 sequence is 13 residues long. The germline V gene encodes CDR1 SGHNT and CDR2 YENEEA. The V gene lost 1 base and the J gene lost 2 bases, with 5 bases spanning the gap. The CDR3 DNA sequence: TGTGCCAGCAGCTTAGCCCCACAAGAGACCCAGTACTTC. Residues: CASSLAPQETQYF.

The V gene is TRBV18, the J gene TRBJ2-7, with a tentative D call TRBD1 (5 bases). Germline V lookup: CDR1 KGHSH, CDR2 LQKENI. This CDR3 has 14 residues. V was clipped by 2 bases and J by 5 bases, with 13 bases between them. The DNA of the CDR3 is TGTGCCAGCTCACCAACAGGCGCCAAAGACGAGCAGTACTTC. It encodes CASSPTGAKDEQYF.

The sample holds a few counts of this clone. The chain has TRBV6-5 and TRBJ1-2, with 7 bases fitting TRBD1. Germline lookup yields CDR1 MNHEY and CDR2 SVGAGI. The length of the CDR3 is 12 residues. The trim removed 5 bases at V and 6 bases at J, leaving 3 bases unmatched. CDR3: CASSTGVDGYTF. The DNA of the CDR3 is TGTGCCAGCAGTACAGGGGTCGATGGCTACACCTTC.

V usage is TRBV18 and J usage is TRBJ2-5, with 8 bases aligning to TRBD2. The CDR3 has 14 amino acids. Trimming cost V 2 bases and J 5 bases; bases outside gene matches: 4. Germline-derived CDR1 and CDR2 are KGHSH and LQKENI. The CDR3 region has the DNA TGTGCCAGCTCACCATGGCGGGGGGTGGAGACCCAGTACTTC. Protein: CASSPWRGVETQYF.